This section outlines one T cell receptor (beta chain) sequence together with its context. The CDR3 contains 15 residues. The junction had 4 bases not matched to a gene; V was cut back by 3 bases and J by 1 base. Germline values: CDR1 SGHDT, CDR2 YYEEEE. The TCR beta repertoire was assessed by survey-level immunoSEQ sequencing. Generated by immunoSEQ multiplex PCR, the TCRdb table keeps only in-frame clones and is missing some. The table has roughly 68,000 clones, over 85% seen once. The sample comprised PBMCs. This sequence was found in a man in his forties with rheumatoid arthritis. This rearrangement joins TRBV5-6 to TRBJ1-5, with 7 bases identical to TRBD1. This CDR3 reads CASSYGTASNQPQHF. The DNA for the CDR3 is TGTGCCAGCAGCTATGGGACAGCCAGCAATCAGCCCCAGCATTTT.